These 27 T cell receptor beta chains came from one sample sequenced in a study of blood T cell repertoires in COVID-19. The method was immunoSEQ multiplex PCR; TCRdb's version includes in-frame clones alone and lacks a portion of them. The profile covers 300,000 to 350,000 clones, with approximately 87% appearing a single time and roughly 6.3% taken by the ten largest. The sequencing input was peripheral blood. These receptors all stem from a woman aged 45-65 years with COVID-19, enrolled during active disease.

The chain is built from TRBV11-2 and TRBJ1-2; D uncertain. V lost 0 bases and J lost 2, with 7 bases in between. The CDR3 totals 14 residues. CDR1 SGHAT and CDR2 FQNNGV come from the germline V gene. DNA for the CDR3: TGTGCCAGCAGCTTAGACAGGTACAACTATGGCTACACCTTC. As protein: CASSLDRYNYGYTF.

The chain recombines TRBV5-1 with TRBJ2-2; 9 bases line up with TRBD2. Germline V gene lookup returns CDR1 SGHRS and CDR2 YFSETQ. The CDR3 length is 18 residues. Germline trimming cut 1 base from V and 5 bases from J; bases unmatched to any gene: 12. The CDR3 spells CASSLSSVAGVRTGELFF. The CDR3 DNA follows: TGCGCCAGCAGCTTGTCATCGGTAGCGGGAGTGCGTACCGGGGAGCTGTTTTTT.

The chain carries TRBV19 and TRBJ2-3; the D gene is possibly TRBD1 (6 bases). Germline V gene sequence: CDR1 LNHDA, CDR2 SQIVND (reference sequence). The CDR3 spans 19 residues. V lost 3 bases and J lost 2, with 24 bases in between. The CDR3 spells CASSMGTGIFRTHTDTQYF. In DNA, the CDR3 is TGTGCCAGTAGTATGGGAACAGGGATTTTCAGGACTCACACAGATACGCAGTATTTT.

This chain uses TRBV5-8 with TRBJ1-2; D ambiguous. CDR1 and CDR2 from the germline V gene are SGHTS and YDEGEE. V gave up 4 bases and J gave up 8 bases, with 21 bases separating them. The CDR3 has 15 residues. CDR3 sequence reads: CASSPAPRQPRGYTF. The DNA of the CDR3 is TGTGCCAGCAGCCCGGCCCCTCGACAACCGCGAGGCTACACCTTC.

This clone has a handful of counts. This sequence joins TRBV7-2 and TRBJ1-5; 8 bases line up with TRBD1. This CDR3 spans 15 amino acids. Looked up from germline, CDR1 is SGHTA and CDR2 is FQGNSA. The junction had 6 bases not matched to a gene; V was cut back by 2 bases and J by 6 bases. The CDR3 is CASSLWAGGRQPQHF. CDR3 bases: TGTGCCAGCAGCTTATGGGCAGGGGGCCGTCAGCCCCAGCATTTT. Complete variable domain (other parts from reference TRBV7-2 and TRBJ1-5): GAGVSQSPSNKVTEKGKDVELRCDPISGHTALYWYRQSLGQGLEFLIYFQGNSAPDKSGLPSDRFSAERTGGSVSTLTIQRTQQEDSAVYLCASSLWAGGRQPQHFGDGTRLSIL.

The V and J genes are TRBV6-5 and TRBJ1-1; TRBD1 aligns across 7 bases. V dropped 1 base and J dropped 1; count of bases not matched to a gene: 6. Germline V gene lookup returns CDR1 MNHEY and CDR2 SVGAGI. The CDR3 spans 16 residues. The CDR3, as DNA: TGTGCCAGCAGTTACTTCAACAGGGGTAAGAACACTGAAGCTTTCTTT. This codes for CASSYFNRGKNTEAFF.

The CDR3, as DNA: TGTGCCACCAGCAGAGACAGGGCAGATACGCAGTATTTT. It encodes CATSRDRADTQYF. The V call is TRBV15, the J call TRBJ2-3; D might be TRBD1 (5 bases). V lost 0 bases and J 4 bases, leaving 5 bases between the germline ends. The V gene's germline CDR1 is LNHNV and CDR2 YYDKDF (reference sequence). The CDR3 sequence is 13 residues long.

The count of this clone is one. V is TRBV10-3 and J is TRBJ2-5, with D hard to call. The V gene's germline CDR1 is ENHRY and CDR2 SYGVKD. This CDR3 has 14 residues. With 2 bases removed from V and 0 bases from J, the gap between germline ends came to 7 bases. Written as DNA, the CDR3 is TGTGCCATCAGTGAGCTACGGTACCAAGAGACCCAGTACTTC. Its translation: CAISELRYQETQYF.

The chain couples TRBV1 to TRBJ2-7; the listed D gene, TRBD2, was not tested against the DNA. TRBV1 represents a pseudogene. CDR3 size: 17 residues. The CDR3 DNA sequence: TGCACCAGCAGCCAAGATCGGACTAGCCCCTTTTCCTACGAGCAGTACTTC. This translates into CTSSQDRTSPFSYEQYF.

The rearrangement links TRBV10-3 to TRBJ2-1, with 8 bases lining up with TRBD2. The CDR3 runs 15 residues. V was pared by 6 bases and J by 5 bases, with 9 bases of the junction left unmatched. The germline gives CDR1 ENHRY, CDR2 SYGVKD. DNA of the CDR3: TGTGCCATCAGCCCCCTGACGGGAGGGGACAATGAGCAGTTCTTC. Protein sequence: CAISPLTGGDNEQFF.

This CDR3 reads CASSIGTSGSTDTQYF. The CDR3, as DNA: TGTGCCAGCAGCATAGGGACTAGCGGTAGCACAGATACGCAGTATTTT. The J gene is TRBJ2-3, the V gene TRBV27, with 11 bases identical to TRBD2. Looked up from germline, CDR1 is MNHEY and CDR2 is SMNVEV (reference sequence). J was trimmed by 0 bases and V by 6 bases; bases with no gene match: 5. The CDR3 loop spans 16 amino acids.

V usage is TRBV29-1 and J usage is TRBJ1-2, with 8 bases identical to TRBD1. The CDR3 is 12 amino acids. Trimming took 3 bases from V and 5 from J; bases not matched to a gene: 2. Germline V lookup: CDR1 SQVTM, CDR2 ANQGSEA. The CDR3: CSVDGQGYGYTF. CDR3 bases: TGCAGCGTTGACGGACAGGGATATGGCTACACCTTC. The full variable domain, rest sourced from reference TRBV29-1 and TRBJ1-2, is SAVISQKPSRDICQRGTSLTIQCQVDSQVTMMFWYRQQPGQSLTLIATANQGSEATYESGFVIDKFPISRPNLTFSTLTVSNMSPEDSSIYLCSVDGQGYGYTFGSGTRLTVV.

The chain uses TRBV13 and TRBJ2-1, with D possibly TRBD2 on 6 matching bases. The CDR3 covers 16 residues. CDR1 is PRHDT, CDR2 FYEKMQ, per germline (reference sequence). V dropped 1 base and J dropped 1 base, with 11 bases sitting between them. CDR3 sequence: CASSLVRGGSYNEQFF. In DNA, the CDR3 is TGTGCCAGCAGCTTAGTTAGAGGAGGGTCCTACAATGAGCAGTTCTTC.

The gene calls are TRBV7-9 and TRBJ1-6; D is uncertain. The CDR3 totals 14 residues. Per the germline V gene, CDR1 is SEHNR and CDR2 is FQNEAQ (reference sequence). Trimming took 3 bases from V and 0 from J, leaving 3 bases between them. This CDR3 is CASSLSSYNSPLHF. For the CDR3, the DNA is TGTGCCAGCAGCTTGAGCTCCTATAATTCACCCCTCCACTTT.

The chain couples TRBV18 to TRBJ2-1; TRBD2 agrees at 7 bases. Germline CDR1 reads KGHSH; CDR2 reads LQKENI. The V segment lost 5 bases and the J segment 0 bases; nucleotides outside the gene matches: 7. This CDR3 is 16 amino acids long. CDR3 in amino acids: CASSTSAPSSYNEQFF. CDR3 DNA sequence: TGTGCCAGCTCAACTAGCGCCCCAAGCTCCTACAATGAGCAGTTCTTC.

This clone is a singleton in its sample. The chain is built from TRBV24-1 and TRBJ2-1; D is ambiguous. Germline V gives CDR1 KGHDR, CDR2 SFDVKD. This CDR3 has 15 amino acids. With 4 bases removed from V and 4 bases from J, the gap between germline ends came to 13 bases. The CDR3 loop reads CATSDPSSRYNEQFF. The DNA for the CDR3 is TGTGCCACCAGTGACCCGTCCTCGAGGTACAATGAGCAGTTCTTC.

This chain joins TRBV7-9 and TRBJ1-1; 8 nucleotides align to TRBD1. The CDR3 is made up of 14 amino acids. Germline V gene data show CDR1 as SEHNR and CDR2 as FQNEAQ (reference sequence). The V and J ends lost 5 bases and 1 base, in that order; junction bases with no gene match: 3. As DNA, the CDR3 is TGTGCCAGCAGCAGGACAGGGCAGAACACTGAAGCTTTCTTT. This encodes CASSRTGQNTEAFF.

In its sample, this clone was seen a few times. This chain connects TRBV10-1 to TRBJ1-1; possibly TRBD1 for D (5 bases). This CDR3 comprises 13 residues. Trimming removed 4 bases at V and 3 bases at J, with 9 bases between. The germline CDR1 and CDR2 sequences are WNHNN and SYGVQD (reference sequence). The CDR3 region is CASSVGEDTEAFF. The CDR3 DNA sequence: TGCGCCAGCAGTGTGGGGGAGGACACTGAAGCTTTCTTT.

V is TRBV6-1 and J is TRBJ2-1; D is unclear. Trimming cost V 2 bases and J 6 bases, with 14 bases left between them. From germline, CDR1 is MNHNS and CDR2 SASEGT. The CDR3 runs to 15 residues. Here the CDR3 DNA reads TGTGCCAGCAGTGAAACTCCCGAGCCTTTCAATGAGCAGTTCTTC. Residues: CASSETPEPFNEQFF.

Details on this clone: Other DNA sequences within the sample encode an identical CDR3. The chain couples TRBV5-1 to TRBJ2-5; D is perhaps TRBD2 (6 bases). V gave up 0 bases and J gave up 1 base, with 10 bases separating them. Germline V CDR1 and CDR2: SGHRS, YFSETQ. The CDR3 totals 15 residues. The CDR3 reads CASSLVAGSQETQYF. In DNA, the CDR3 is TGCGCCAGCAGCTTGGTCGCGGGGAGCCAAGAGACCCAGTACTTC.

The V and J genes are TRBV7-9 and TRBJ2-1; the D gene is possibly TRBD2 (6 bases). V gave up 8 bases and J gave up 4 bases, with 6 bases separating them. This CDR3 is 11 amino acids long. Looked up from germline, CDR1 is SEHNR and CDR2 is FQNEAQ (reference sequence). The CDR3 is CASGGYNEQFF. The CDR3 bases are TGTGCCAGCGGGGGGTACAATGAGCAGTTCTTC. The full variable domain, its missing parts supplied by reference TRBV7-9 and TRBJ2-1, is DTGVSQNPRHKITKRGQNVTFRCDPISEHNRLYWYRQTLGQGPEFLTYFQNEAQLEKSRLLSDRFSAERPKGSFSTLEIQRTEQGDSAMYLCASGGYNEQFFGPGTRLTVL.

The chain carries TRBV5-5 and TRBJ2-2; D unclear. The CDR3 is 14 residues long. Germline V CDR1 and CDR2: SGHKS, YYEKEE (reference sequence). Trimming pared 1 base from V and 7 bases from J, leaving 11 bases between. The CDR3 region is CASSLRLLGGELFF. CDR3 nucleotides: TGTGCCAGCAGCTTGCGACTCCTGGGCGGGGAGCTGTTTTTT.

The chain has TRBV27 and TRBJ1-1; a possible D gene is TRBD1 (5 bases). The CDR3 extends over 14 amino acids. Germline CDR1 reads MNHEY; CDR2 reads SMNVEV (reference sequence). V dropped 3 bases and J dropped 1 base, with 9 bases sitting between them. CDR3 DNA: TGTGCCAGCAGTTTCCGGACACAGAACACTGAAGCTTTCTTT. Encoded protein: CASSFRTQNTEAFF.

V usage is TRBV15 and J usage is TRBJ2-4, with D perhaps TRBD2 (5 bases). Trimming removed 0 bases at V and 3 bases at J, with 6 bases between. Germline lookup yields CDR1 LNHNV and CDR2 YYDKDF (reference sequence). The CDR3 extends over 14 amino acids. In nucleotides, the CDR3 is TGTGCCACCAGCAGAGATGGGAGCAAAAACATTCAGTACTTC. It specifies CATSRDGSKNIQYF.

The chain has TRBV5-1 and TRBJ1-3; D unresolved. The V and J ends lost 0 bases and 0 bases respectively, with 10 bases between them. The CDR3 totals 16 residues. The V gene's germline CDR1 is SGHRS and CDR2 YFSETQ. CDR3 protein: CASSLDQIRSGNTIYF. The CDR3 DNA is TGCGCCAGCAGCTTGGATCAGATCCGCTCTGGAAACACCATATATTTT. Full variable domain (rest looked up from reference TRBV5-1 and TRBJ1-3): KAGVTQTPRYLIKTRGQQVTLSCSPISGHRSVSWYQQTPGQGLQFLFEYFSETQRNKGNFPGRFSGRQFSNSRSEMNVSTLELGDSALYLCASSLDQIRSGNTIYFGEGSWLTVV.

The rearrangement uses TRBV30 and TRBJ2-1; TRBD2 matches at 10 bases. Germline trimming cut 3 bases from V and 4 bases from J; bases unmatched to any gene: 6. Germline V gene lookup returns CDR1 GTSNPN and CDR2 SVGIG (reference sequence). The CDR3 extends over 15 amino acids. CDR3 DNA: TGTGCCTGGAGCCCGGGACTAGCGCAATACAATGAGCAGTTCTTC. Protein: CAWSPGLAQYNEQFF.

As regards this clone: The sample carries other DNA sequences with the same CDR3. V usage is TRBV30 and J usage is TRBJ2-1; TRBD2 aligns across 12 bases. Per germline, CDR1 GTSNPN and CDR2 SVGIG (reference sequence). V lost 5 bases and J lost 4; bases outside the gene matches: 3. CDR3 length: 14 residues. As DNA, the CDR3 is TGTGCCTGGTCTCTAGCGGGAGGGTACAATGAGCAGTTCTTC. Amino acid sequence: CAWSLAGGYNEQFF.